A selection of T cell receptor beta chains follows, all from one sample in a study of T cell responses to AZD1222 COVID-19 vaccine. Assay: immunoSEQ multiplex PCR; the TCRdb copy retains only in-frame clones and omits some. The sample lists approximately 120,000 clones; roughly 90% were seen once. Specimen: peripheral blood, collected on day 0 of AZD1222 vaccination. These receptors originate from an adult in good health. Both conserved end residues are part of each CDR3. The D gene is left open where the match is weak. Clone size is stated in some rows and not others, as once, few, many or a class when expanded.

D,size,J,V,CDR3,DNA
.,.,TRBJ2-3,TRBV5-1,CASSLLPQSTDTQYF,TGCGCCAGCAGCTTGCTACCACAAAGCACAGATACGCAGTATTTT
TRBD2,.,TRBJ2-1,TRBV6-5,CASGPGTRKYNEQFF,TGTGCCAGCGGTCCCGGGACTAGAAAATACAATGAGCAGTTCTTC
.,.,TRBJ2-5,TRBV19,CASSIGSKLQETQYF,TGTGCCAGTAGTATCGGTTCTAAACTACAAGAGACCCAGTACTTC
TRBD1,.,TRBJ1-6,TRBV15,CATSSLPPTGVNSPLHF,TGTGCCACCAGCAGCCTACCCCCGACAGGGGTGAATTCACCCCTCCACTTT
TRBD1,few,TRBJ1-4,TRBV28,CASSLSGQGAANEKLFF,TGTGCCAGCAGTTTAAGCGGACAGGGGGCAGCTAATGAAAAACTGTTTTTT
.,.,TRBJ2-7,TRBV12-3/TRBV12-4,CASSLTGLVEQYF,TGTGCCAGCAGCCTGACAGGATTGGTAGAGCAGTACTTC
TRBD1,.,TRBJ2-5,TRBV6-5,CASSYRGTGGQETQYF,TGTGCCAGCAGTTACAGAGGCACAGGGGGCCAAGAGACCCAGTACTTC
.,.,TRBJ1-2,TRBV10-1,CASTPAGESGYTF,TGCGCCAGCACGCCCGCCGGGGAGTCTGGCTACACCTTC
TRBD1,.,TRBJ2-1,TRBV5-1,CASSLNRQGREQFF,TGCGCCAGCAGCCTAAACCGACAGGGTCGAGAGCAGTTCTTC
TRBD2,.,TRBJ2-7,TRBV15,CATSRVPSGEQYF,TGTGCCACCAGCAGAGTTCCTAGCGGGGAGCAGTACTTC